Below are 32 T cell receptor beta chains sequenced from a single sample in a study of molecular identifiers for immune sequencing clone quantification. MiXCR was run by TCRdb on the PCR reads, yielding one entry per CDR3 protein. The sample lists some 650,000 distinct CDR3 sequences, 15% to 20% seen once, with roughly 0.85% in the top ten. The specimen sequenced was naive CD8+ T cells from blood, with Jurkat cell RNA spiked in. Subset meaning: FACS-sorted CD8+CD4-CCR7+CD45RA+ naive T cells. Receptors originate from a human donor in good health. Some libraries in this study had Jurkat cell RNA spiked in.

This clonotype came up many times. V usage is TRBV29-1 and J usage is TRBJ2-7; tentatively, D is TRBD1 (6 bases). CDR3 length equals 12 residues. Germline V lookup: CDR1 SQVTM, CDR2 ANQGSEA. V gave up 7 bases and J gave up 2 bases, with 12 bases separating them. CDR3 sequence reads: CSGGGHTYEQYF. The CDR3 bases are TGCAGCGGAGGGGGACACACCTACGAGCAGTACTTC.

The chain carries TRBV20-1 and TRBJ2-1; 12 bases fit TRBD2. Germline values: CDR1 DFQATT, CDR2 SNEGSKA (reference sequence). The V gene end was trimmed by 8 bases and the J gene end by 9 bases; junction bases not matched to a gene: 17. The CDR3 totals 16 residues. The CDR3 bases are TGCAGTCCCTCACCCCCCGGGACTAGCGGGTCTATTGAGCAGTTCTTC. Protein sequence: CSPSPPGTSGSIEQFF.

This clonotype was counted at least ten times. CDR3 sequence reads: CASSLLRQGSYEQYF. In nucleotides, the CDR3 is TGTGCCAGCAGCCTACTCCGACAGGGCTCCTACGAGCAGTACTTC. The chain links TRBV28 to TRBJ2-7; 7 positions agree with TRBD1. Trimming cost V 6 bases and J 0 bases; bases outside gene matches: 8. CDR3 size: 15 residues. Germline CDR1 and CDR2: MDHEN and SYDVKM.

This clonotype has ten or more counts. The chain carries TRBV4-1 and TRBJ2-3, with D possibly TRBD1 on 5 matching bases. CDR3 length: 15 residues. The V gene lost 2 bases and the J gene lost 4 bases, with 13 bases spanning the gap. Germline-derived CDR1 and CDR2 are MGHRA and YSYEKL. CDR3 protein: CASSQSQGTADTQYF. The CDR3 DNA follows: TGCGCCAGCAGCCAAAGCCAGGGAACGGCAGATACGCAGTATTTT.

This clonotype was observed a handful of times. This chain uses TRBV19 with TRBJ2-7; the D gene is possibly TRBD1 (5 bases). The CDR3 covers 15 residues. Germline assignment: CDR1 LNHDA and CDR2 SQIVND (reference sequence). Trimming took 5 bases from V and 3 from J, leaving 17 bases between them. In nucleotides, the CDR3 is TGTGCCAGTAGTTGGGGCATTTTCCAGGGCTACGAGCAGTACTTC. Encoded protein: CASSWGIFQGYEQYF. The whole variable domain, remainder taken from reference TRBV19 and TRBJ2-7, is DGGITQSPKYLFRKEGQNVTLSCEQNLNHDAMYWYRQDPGQGLRLIYYSQIVNDFQKGDIAEGYSVSREKKESFPLTVTSAQKNPTAFYLCASSWGIFQGYEQYFGPGTRLTVT.

This clonotype has at least ten counts. The chain employs TRBV7-9 and TRBJ2-6; D call uncertain. The CDR3 totals 15 residues. The germline V and J ends were trimmed by 2 bases and 3 bases, with 8 bases remaining between them. Germline CDR1 and CDR2: SEHNR and FQNEAQ (reference sequence). The chain's CDR3 is CASSLIAGGANVLTF. CDR3 nucleotide sequence: TGTGCCAGCAGCTTAATAGCTGGTGGGGCCAACGTCCTGACTTTC.

This clonotype was found a few times. The genes are TRBV7-9 and TRBJ1-2; D is uncertain. V was trimmed by 1 base and J by 8 bases, leaving 5 bases between them. This CDR3 has 11 amino acids. Looked up from germline, CDR1 is SEHNR and CDR2 is FQNEAQ (reference sequence). The CDR3 region is CASSLDSGYTF. The CDR3 DNA reads as TGTGCCAGCAGCTTAGATTCGGGCTACACCTTC.

This clonotype was observed a handful of times. This chain connects TRBV29-1 to TRBJ1-2; 11 nucleotides match TRBD1. V gave up 4 bases and J gave up 8 bases; unmatched junction bases: 15. The germline CDR1 and CDR2 sequences are SQVTM and ANQGSEA. CDR3 length equals 16 residues. The CDR3 nucleotides are TGCAGCGTTGTTGGCATTCCGGGACAGGGGGTCGACGGCTACACCTTC. It is translated as CSVVGIPGQGVDGYTF.

The sample holds many counts of this clonotype. DNA of the CDR3: TGTGCCAGCAGTTACAGTACGGGCCCAATGAACACTGAAGCTTTCTTT. As protein: CASSYSTGPMNTEAFF. The V gene is TRBV6-5, the J gene TRBJ1-1, with no clear D. Germline CDR1 MNHEY, CDR2 SVGAGI. The CDR3 contains 16 residues. Trimming left V 2 bases short and J 0 bases short, with 13 bases between.

As to this clonotype: This sequence may be a read error, since a much larger clone differs from it by one base. The chain links TRBV28 to TRBJ1-1, with D perhaps matching TRBD1 (6 bases). Per the germline V gene, CDR1 is MDHEN and CDR2 is SYDVKM. CDR3 length equals 12 residues. The DNA for the CDR3 is TGTGCCAACAGTTTCAGGACAGCTGAAGCTTTCTTT. It codes for CANSFRTAEAFF.

This clonotype has just a few counts. The V call is TRBV25-1, the J call TRBJ1-6; a possible D gene is TRBD1 (6 bases). CDR3 length: 14 residues. CDR1 MGHDK and CDR2 SYGVNS come from the germline V gene. Trimming cost V 6 bases and J 5 bases, with 11 bases left between them. The CDR3 nucleotides read TGTGCCAGCAGGAGACAGGACCATAATTCACCCCTCCACTTT. The encoded protein is CASRRQDHNSPLHF.

This clonotype was counted at least ten times. V and J are TRBV7-9 and TRBJ2-7; TRBD1 is a possible D gene (5 bases). Trimming removed 5 bases at V and 4 bases at J, with 15 bases between. Germline CDR1 SEHNR, CDR2 FQNEAQ (reference sequence). The CDR3 consists of 14 residues. In DNA, the CDR3 is TGTGCCAGCAGCCAGGGCTTGGGGATATACGAGCAGTACTTC. Protein product: CASSQGLGIYEQYF.

This clonotype appeared a few times. The V and J genes are TRBV4-3 and TRBJ2-3; 10 nucleotides agree with TRBD2. From germline, CDR1 is LGHNA and CDR2 YSLEER. This CDR3 contains 17 residues. The V and J ends lost 0 bases and 4 bases, in that order; junction bases with no gene match: 7. CDR3 nucleotides: TGCGCCAGCAGCCAAGATGGGCTAGCGGGAGTCTCAGATACGCAGTATTTT. The encoded protein is CASSQDGLAGVSDTQYF.

This chain connects TRBV30 to TRBJ1-4, with D maybe TRBD1 (5 bases). There are 14 residues in the CDR3. V lost 4 bases and J lost 0, with 9 bases in between. The germline V gene has CDR1 GTSNPN and CDR2 SVGIG (reference sequence). CDR3: CAWKGLATNEKLFF. The CDR3 DNA sequence: TGTGCCTGGAAGGGGCTTGCAACTAATGAAAAACTGTTTTTT.

A few counts support this clonotype. This sequence joins TRBV20-1 and TRBJ1-6; 8 bases are a match to TRBD1. Germline V gene sequence: CDR1 DFQATT, CDR2 SNEGSKA (reference sequence). J gave up 0 bases and V 0 bases, and 4 bases lay outside the gene matches. This CDR3 contains 17 residues. This chain's CDR3 is CSARDDRGYSYNSPLHF. The CDR3 bases are TGCAGTGCTAGAGACGACAGGGGTTACTCCTATAATTCACCCCTCCACTTT.

This clonotype has a count of ten or more. The CDR3 sequence is CASSWGIRGGLQETQYF. In DNA, the CDR3 is TGTGCCAGCAGCTGGGGGATACGGGGGGGGCTCCAAGAGACCCAGTACTTC. This chain connects TRBV11-2 to TRBJ2-5, with 8 bases lining up with TRBD2. The germline V gene has CDR1 SGHAT and CDR2 FQNNGV. The CDR3 is 17 amino acids. The trim removed 4 bases at V and 1 base at J, leaving 11 bases unmatched.

The J gene is TRBJ2-1, the V gene TRBV28, with D tentatively TRBD1 (5 bases). This CDR3 comprises 11 residues. Per the germline V gene, CDR1 is MDHEN and CDR2 is SYDVKM. V lost 6 bases and J lost 10, with 10 bases in between. The CDR3 is CASRDQGEQFF. In DNA, the CDR3 is TGTGCCAGCAGGGACCAGGGAGAGCAGTTCTTC. The whole variable domain, remainder taken from reference TRBV28 and TRBJ2-1, is DVKVTQSSRYLVKRTGEKVFLECVQDMDHENMFWYRQDPGLGLRLIYFSYDVKMKEKGDIPEGYSVSREKKERFSLILESASTNQTSMYLCASRDQGEQFFGPGTRLTVL.

The chain couples TRBV5-1 to TRBJ2-5; 10 nucleotides line up with TRBD2. V gave up 4 bases and J gave up 4 bases; unmatched junction bases: 10. The germline gives CDR1 SGHRS, CDR2 YFSETQ. The CDR3 sequence is 16 residues long. CDR3 residues: CASSQGLAWGRETQYF. The CDR3 DNA sequence: TGCGCCAGCAGCCAGGGACTAGCGTGGGGCCGAGAGACCCAGTACTTC.

This clonotype has only a few counts. V is TRBV7-9 and J is TRBJ2-3, with a tentative D call TRBD2 (6 bases). Germline lookup yields CDR1 SEHNR and CDR2 FQNEAQ (reference sequence). This CDR3 has 16 residues. V lost 2 bases, J lost 3 bases, and 15 bases lay in between. DNA for the CDR3: TGTGCCAGCAGCTTATTACGGGAGAGTGGGACAGATACGCAGTATTTT. Translating gives CASSLLRESGTDTQYF.

Ten or more counts support this clonotype. This sequence joins TRBV20-1 and TRBJ2-7, with D perhaps matching TRBD1 (6 bases). Per the germline V gene, CDR1 is DFQATT and CDR2 is SNEGSKA (reference sequence). This CDR3 is 13 amino acids long. Trimming removed 7 bases at V and 4 bases at J, with 17 bases between. CDR3 sequence reads: CSVRGPAPYEQYF. CDR3 sequence (DNA): TGCAGTGTCAGGGGACCAGCTCCGTACGAGCAGTACTTC.

This clonotype was seen at least ten times. The chain recombines TRBV9 with TRBJ1-2; D unclear. CDR1 and CDR2 from the germline V gene are SGDLS and YYNGEE. This CDR3 contains 12 residues. Trimming removed 0 bases from V and 2 bases from J, with 2 bases in between. Here the CDR3 DNA reads TGTGCCAGCAGCGTAGGAAACTATGGCTACACCTTC. It specifies CASSVGNYGYTF.

This clonotype occurred many times. V is TRBV5-5 and J is TRBJ2-3; D remains ambiguous. The CDR3 length is 18 residues. Germline V gives CDR1 SGHKS, CDR2 YYEKEE (reference sequence). Between the trimmed V and J ends, which lost 3 bases and 0 bases, there was a span of 20 bases. CDR3 protein: CASSSTASWLSSTDTQYF. DNA for the CDR3: TGTGCCAGCAGCTCGACTGCGAGCTGGCTCTCAAGCACAGATACGCAGTATTTT.

This clonotype appeared many times. The chain joins TRBV20-1 to TRBJ2-3, with 9 bases lining up with TRBD2. This CDR3 is 16 amino acids long. J was trimmed by 4 bases and V by 3 bases; bases with no gene match: 11. The germline V gene encodes CDR1 DFQATT and CDR2 SNEGSKA (reference sequence). CDR3 sequence: CSARGVGGGAPDTQYF. CDR3 coding DNA: TGCAGTGCTAGGGGGGTTGGCGGGGGGGCCCCAGATACGCAGTATTTT.

This clonotype was found many times. The V gene is TRBV4-3, the J gene TRBJ2-7; D possibly corresponds to TRBD1 (6 bases). Germline V gene data show CDR1 as LGHNA and CDR2 as YSLEER. The CDR3 contains 15 residues. V was cut by 0 bases and J by 3 bases, with 12 bases left in between. CDR3 nucleotide sequence: TGCGCCAGCAGCCAAGAATATTCACAGGGCTACGAGCAGTACTTC. Protein: CASSQEYSQGYEQYF.

This clonotype was detected a few times. V usage is TRBV12-5 and J usage is TRBJ1-5; D is undetermined. The V and J ends lost 1 base and 0 bases respectively, with 16 bases between them. The V gene's germline CDR1 is LGHNT and CDR2 FRNRAP. The length of the CDR3 is 18 residues. CDR3 protein: CASGLEILEGLSNQPQHF. CDR3 sequence (DNA): TGTGCTAGTGGTTTGGAAATTCTAGAAGGCCTTAGCAATCAGCCCCAGCATTTT.

The chain couples TRBV10-1 to TRBJ1-3, with D unresolved. Germline loops: CDR1 WNHNN, CDR2 SYGVQD (reference sequence). V was clipped by 7 bases and J by 3 bases, with 10 bases between them. The CDR3 consists of 13 residues. This chain's CDR3 is CASNATLGNTIYF. In DNA, the CDR3 is TGCGCCAGCAATGCGACCCTTGGAAACACCATATATTTT.

Turning to this clonotype: A much larger clonotype is one base distant, so this may be a read error. No conserved phenylalanine or tryptophan is present at the end of the CDR3, so a read error is the likely explanation. The V gene is TRBV7-2, the J gene TRBJ2-1, with 10 nucleotides matching TRBD2. CDR1 and CDR2 from the germline V gene are SGHTA and FQGNSA. The CDR3 loop spans 14 amino acids. Losses at the gene ends were 5 bases for V and 9 bases for J; bases not matched to a gene: 7. This chain's CDR3 is CASSPSGGALEQFS. The DNA for the CDR3 is TGTGCCAGCAGCCCCAGCGGGGGGGCCCTTGAGCAGTTCTCC.

This sequence joins TRBV19 and TRBJ2-7; D is undetermined. Germline V gene data show CDR1 as LNHDA and CDR2 as SQIVND (reference sequence). The germline V and J ends were trimmed by 5 bases and 2 bases, with 10 bases remaining between them. The CDR3 spans 13 residues. In DNA, the CDR3 is TGTGCCAGTAGTTCCAGGTTCCCCTACGAGCAGTACTTC. Protein: CASSSRFPYEQYF.

Many counts were recorded for this clonotype. The rearrangement links TRBV6-6 to TRBJ1-1; a possible D gene is TRBD1 (5 bases). The V and J ends lost 0 bases and 3 bases respectively, with 17 bases between them. Looked up from germline, CDR1 is MNHNY and CDR2 is SVGAGI (reference sequence). The CDR3 loop spans 17 amino acids. The CDR3 DNA reads TGTGCCAGCAGTTACTCGCCGGGCAGGGTGAGGGACACTGAAGCTTTCTTT. Translation: CASSYSPGRVRDTEAFF.

With regard to this clonotype: One junction end does not reproduce the germline sequence, and a read error may be involved. V is TRBV3-1 and J is TRBJ2-3; 7 bases align to TRBD1. The CDR3 loop spans 15 amino acids. The germline V gene has CDR1 LGHDT and CDR2 YNNKEL (reference sequence). The CDR3 protein is CASSLTGVLTDTRYF. Here the CDR3 DNA reads TGTGCCAGCAGCCTAACAGGGGTACTGACAGATACGCGGTATTTT.

A few counts support this clonotype. This rearrangement joins TRBV19 to TRBJ2-1, with D perhaps matching TRBD1 (6 bases). CDR3 length: 15 residues. Germline V gives CDR1 LNHDA, CDR2 SQIVND (reference sequence). With 5 bases removed from V and 0 bases from J, the gap between germline ends came to 11 bases. DNA of the CDR3: TGTGCCAGTAGTGCCTGGACAGCCTCCTACAATGAGCAGTTCTTC. This sequence encodes CASSAWTASYNEQFF.

This clonotype was seen more than once but under ten times. This rearrangement joins TRBV14 to TRBJ2-1, with D possibly matching TRBD2 (5 bases). Germline values: CDR1 SGHDN, CDR2 FVKESK. The CDR3 runs 14 residues. V lost 5 bases, J lost 6 bases, and 14 bases lay in between. CDR3 region: CASSIGRSSNEQFF. The CDR3 nucleotides read TGTGCCAGCAGCATTGGGAGAAGCAGCAATGAGCAGTTCTTC. The variable domain in full, with the rest retrieved from reference TRBV14 and TRBJ2-1, is EAGVTQFPSHSVIEKGQTVTLRCDPISGHDNLYWYRRVMGKEIKFLLHFVKESKQDESGMPNNRFLAERTGGTYSTLKVQPAELEDSGVYFCASSIGRSSNEQFFGPGTRLTVL.